A selection of T cell receptor beta chains follows, all from one sample in a study of blood T cell repertoires in COVID-19. This table comes from immunoSEQ multiplex PCR, and its TCRdb copy is limited to in-frame clones, with some not included. The sample carries about 63,000 clones, roughly 85% recorded once. Input material: peripheral blood. These TCRs come from a human donor in a cohort sampled during active COVID-19. Each CDR3 is given with its conserved first and last residue. A D gene is named only where the DNA matches it firmly. Size is stated for part of the rows, as once, few or many counts, or as a class when the clone is expanded.

clone size: -
D gene: TRBD1
J gene: TRBJ2-1
V gene: TRBV6-4
CDR3 protein: CASSDRGQEDEQFF
CDR3 DNA: TGTGCCAGCAGTGACAGGGGGCAGGAGGATGAGCAGTTCTTC

clone size: -
D gene: TRBD1
J gene: TRBJ1-6
V gene: TRBV3-1/TRBV3-2
CDR3 protein: CASSPGTGGSPLHF
CDR3 DNA: TGTGCCAGCAGTCCCGGGACAGGGGGTTCACCCCTCCACTTT

clone size: many
D gene: -
J gene: TRBJ2-7
V gene: TRBV2
CDR3 protein: CASSRQAFEQYF
CDR3 DNA: TGTGCCAGCAGTCGACAGGCTTTCGAGCAGTACTTC

clone size: -
D gene: -
J gene: TRBJ2-3
V gene: TRBV7-2
CDR3 protein: CASTRGDTQYF
CDR3 DNA: TGTGCCAGCACCCGAGGAGATACGCAGTATTTT

clone size: -
D gene: TRBD1
J gene: TRBJ1-5
V gene: TRBV27
CDR3 protein: CASRPTGEVGPQHF
CDR3 DNA: TGTGCCAGCAGACCCACAGGGGAGGTGGGGCCCCAGCATTTT

clone size: -
D gene: TRBD2
J gene: TRBJ2-1
V gene: TRBV28
CDR3 protein: CASSYSSASGRGDEQFF
CDR3 DNA: TGTGCCAGCAGCTATTCCTCTGCTAGCGGGAGGGGGGATGAGCAGTTCTTC

clone size: -
D gene: -
J gene: TRBJ1-3
V gene: TRBV24-1
CDR3 protein: CATSDPGGGSGNTIYF
CDR3 DNA: TGTGCCACCAGTGACCCGGGCGGGGGATCTGGAAACACCATATATTTT

clone size: -
D gene: -
J gene: TRBJ2-3
V gene: TRBV5-1
CDR3 protein: CASSLEAVGTDTQYF
CDR3 DNA: TGCGCCAGCAGCTTGGAAGCGGTGGGCACAGATACGCAGTATTTT

clone size: -
D gene: TRBD1
J gene: TRBJ2-7
V gene: TRBV5-5
CDR3 protein: CASSLRGDSYEQYF
CDR3 DNA: TGTGCCAGCAGCTTGAGAGGGGACAGCTACGAGCAGTACTTC

clone size: -
D gene: -
J gene: TRBJ1-2
V gene: TRBV12-3/TRBV12-4
CDR3 protein: CASSLASYGYTF
CDR3 DNA: TGTGCCAGCAGTTTGGCCAGCTATGGCTACACCTTC

clone size: -
D gene: TRBD1
J gene: TRBJ2-4
V gene: TRBV18
CDR3 protein: CASSPPDRGAKNIQYF
CDR3 DNA: TGTGCCAGCTCACCCCCGGACAGGGGAGCCAAAAACATTCAGTACTTC

clone size: few
D gene: TRBD2
J gene: TRBJ2-3
V gene: TRBV28
CDR3 protein: CASSTDDSAGEVTDTQYF
CDR3 DNA: TGTGCCAGCAGTACTGATGATAGCGCGGGAGAAGTCACAGATACGCAGTATTTT

clone size: -
D gene: TRBD1
J gene: TRBJ1-2
V gene: TRBV12-5
CDR3 protein: CASGWDSHYGYTF
CDR3 DNA: TGTGCTAGTGGTTGGGACAGCCACTATGGCTACACCTTC

clone size: once
D gene: TRBD1
J gene: TRBJ2-7
V gene: TRBV9
CDR3 protein: CASSAQGAYEQYF
CDR3 DNA: TGTGCCAGCAGCGCACAGGGGGCCTACGAGCAGTACTTC

clone size: -
D gene: TRBD1
J gene: TRBJ2-5
V gene: TRBV28
CDR3 protein: CASSLSGQERETQYF
CDR3 DNA: TGTGCCAGCAGTTTATCGGGACAGGAGAGGGAGACCCAGTACTTC

clone size: -
D gene: TRBD1
J gene: TRBJ1-6
V gene: TRBV28
CDR3 protein: CASSPRTGNNSPLHF
CDR3 DNA: TGTGCCAGCAGTCCCCGGACAGGGAATAATTCACCCCTCCACTTT

clone size: -
D gene: TRBD1
J gene: TRBJ2-7
V gene: TRBV6-2/TRBV6-3
CDR3 protein: CASSDQGVHSYEQYF
CDR3 DNA: TGTGCCAGCAGCGATCAGGGGGTTCACTCCTACGAGCAGTACTTC

clone size: -
D gene: TRBD1
J gene: TRBJ1-1
V gene: TRBV19
CDR3 protein: CASSPRQGVNTEAFF
CDR3 DNA: TGTGCCAGTAGTCCGCGACAGGGCGTGAACACTGAAGCTTTCTTT

clone size: -
D gene: -
J gene: TRBJ1-3
V gene: TRBV25-1
CDR3 protein: CASSEPYENTIYF
CDR3 DNA: TGTGCCAGCAGTGAACCGTATGAGAACACCATATATTTT

clone size: -
D gene: -
J gene: TRBJ2-2
V gene: TRBV7-3
CDR3 protein: CASSLNRADGELFF
CDR3 DNA: TGTGCCAGCAGCTTAAACAGGGCAGACGGGGAGCTGTTTTTT

clone size: -
D gene: -
J gene: TRBJ2-7
V gene: TRBV6-6
CDR3 protein: CASSYPGQPGGYEQYF
CDR3 DNA: TGTGCCAGCAGTTACCCAGGACAGCCGGGGGGTTACGAGCAGTACTTC

clone size: -
D gene: TRBD2
J gene: TRBJ2-7
V gene: TRBV13
CDR3 protein: CASSFDTGTRSGEQYF
CDR3 DNA: TGTGCCAGCAGCTTCGATACCGGGACTAGGTCGGGGGAGCAGTACTTC

clone size: few
D gene: TRBD2
J gene: TRBJ2-3
V gene: TRBV9
CDR3 protein: CASSLLAAKGTDTQYF
CDR3 DNA: TGTGCCAGCAGTCTACTAGCGGCCAAGGGCACAGATACGCAGTATTTT

clone size: -
D gene: -
J gene: TRBJ1-3
V gene: TRBV9
CDR3 protein: CASSGPLTKSGNTIYF
CDR3 DNA: TGTGCCAGCAGCGGCCCCCTAACGAAATCTGGAAACACCATATATTTT

clone size: -
D gene: TRBD2
J gene: TRBJ2-2
V gene: TRBV30
CDR3 protein: CAWRVGLAGYTGELFF
CDR3 DNA: TGTGCCTGGAGGGTGGGACTAGCGGGATACACCGGGGAGCTGTTTTTT

clone size: once
D gene: -
J gene: TRBJ1-3
V gene: TRBV18
CDR3 protein: CASSPSARNTGNTIYF
CDR3 DNA: TGTGCCAGCTCACCTTCGGCCAGGAATACTGGAAACACCATATATTTT